These 24 T cell receptor beta chains came from one sample sequenced in a study of T cells in Graves' hyperthyroidism and ophthalmopathy. Amplified regions were TCR beta CDR3 sequences from RNA transcripts. The primer set for the first-round RT-PCR of the TCR CDR3 was HTBI. TCRdb ran MiXCR on the multiplex PCR reads and lists one entry per CDR3 protein. Of more than 300,000 distinct CDR3 sequences listed, about 14% are singletons. The sequencing input was blood. The receptors come from a woman in her 30s with Graves' ophthalmopathy.

Only a few counts were recorded for this clonotype. The chain is built from TRBV4-1 and TRBJ2-7, with D hard to call. Germline assignment: CDR1 MGHRA and CDR2 YSYEKL. This CDR3 comprises 16 residues. V lost 3 bases and J 2 bases, leaving 17 bases between the germline ends. The CDR3 loop reads CASSHQDLLVTYEQYF. In nucleotides, the CDR3 is TGCGCCAGCAGCCATCAAGACCTTTTAGTCACCTACGAGCAGTACTTC.

This clonotype was counted ten times or more. The rearrangement uses TRBV20-1 and TRBJ1-4; maybe TRBD1 (6 bases). Germline CDR1 reads DFQATT; CDR2 reads SNEGSKA (reference sequence). CDR3 size: 13 residues. V was trimmed by 6 bases and J by 3 bases, leaving 11 bases between them. This CDR3 reads CSANDRPNEKLFF. The CDR3 DNA reads TGCAGTGCGAATGACAGGCCTAATGAAAAACTGTTTTTT.

This clonotype was counted ten times or more. The chain joins TRBV7-6 to TRBJ2-3; TRBD2 aligns across 9 bases. CDR1 and CDR2 from the germline V gene are SGHVS and FNYEAQ. The CDR3 covers 14 residues. With V trimmed by 3 bases and J by 6 bases, 4 bases remained unmatched. This CDR3 reads CASSLAGGMDTQYF. DNA for the CDR3: TGTGCCAGCAGCTTGGCGGGGGGGATGGATACGCAGTATTTT.

This clonotype has ten or more counts. This chain connects TRBV5-1 to TRBJ2-2; possible D gene TRBD2, 6 bases. The germline V gene encodes CDR1 SGHRS and CDR2 YFSETQ. CDR3 length: 14 residues. V lost 2 bases and J lost 4, with 9 bases in between. CDR3: CASSFTGVTGELFF. Here the CDR3 DNA reads TGCGCCAGCAGCTTCACGGGGGTCACCGGGGAGCTGTTTTTT.

This clonotype was detected many times. The chain employs TRBV13 and TRBJ1-1; 8 bases are shared with TRBD1. This CDR3 is 15 amino acids long. The V segment lost 3 bases and the J segment 0 bases; nucleotides outside the gene matches: 3. Germline loops: CDR1 PRHDT, CDR2 FYEKMQ (reference sequence). The CDR3 bases are TGTGCCAGCAGCTTTCAGGGGGCGGTGAACACTGAAGCTTTCTTT. Its translation is CASSFQGAVNTEAFF. The whole variable domain, filled in from reference TRBV13 and TRBJ1-1, reads AAGVIQSPRHLIKEKRETATLKCYPIPRHDTVYWYQQGPGQDPQFLISFYEKMQSDKGSIPDRFSAQQFSDYHSELNMSSLELGDSALYFCASSFQGAVNTEAFFGQGTRLTVV.

This clonotype was counted between two and nine times. The chain has TRBV6-6 and TRBJ2-2, with 11 bases that match TRBD1. CDR3 size: 17 residues. Looked up from germline, CDR1 is MNHNY and CDR2 is SVGAGI (reference sequence). V was pared by 2 bases and J by 4 bases, with 6 bases of the junction left unmatched. CDR3 residues: CASSYAMGQGGTGELFF. The CDR3, as DNA: TGTGCCAGCAGTTACGCAATGGGACAGGGGGGCACCGGGGAGCTGTTTTTT.

This clonotype was counted at least ten times. This chain joins TRBV20-1 and TRBJ2-7, with D perhaps TRBD1 (6 bases). The CDR3 extends over 14 amino acids. Germline V CDR1 and CDR2: DFQATT, SNEGSKA (reference sequence). Between the trimmed V and J ends, which lost 3 bases and 4 bases, there was a span of 16 bases. In nucleotides, the CDR3 is TGCAGTGCTAGTCATAACTACAGGGATTACGAGCAGTACTTC. Translation gives CSASHNYRDYEQYF.

The chain uses TRBV18 and TRBJ1-2; 9 bases agree with TRBD1. This CDR3 contains 20 residues. J gave up 4 bases and V 3 bases, and 21 bases lay outside the gene matches. CDR1 is KGHSH, CDR2 LQKENI, per germline. This CDR3 is CASSPLGTTGTGKGVYGYTF. The CDR3 DNA sequence: TGTGCCAGCTCACCCTTGGGGACTACCGGGACAGGGAAAGGAGTCTATGGCTACACCTTC.

In this sample, this clonotype turned up many times. The V gene is TRBV2, the J gene TRBJ2-3; no clear D gene. Germline V gene lookup returns CDR1 SNHLY and CDR2 FYNNEI. The CDR3 runs 16 residues. Trimming removed 0 bases from V and 3 bases from J, with 13 bases in between. This CDR3 reads CASSEAGARTTDTQYF. The CDR3 DNA is TGTGCCAGCAGTGAAGCCGGAGCGAGGACGACAGATACGCAGTATTTT.

This clonotype turned up a few times. V gene TRBV13 combines with J gene TRBJ2-5, with unresolved D. V lost 1 base to trimming and J lost 5 bases, with 5 bases between them. The CDR3 extends over 12 amino acids. The germline CDR1 and CDR2 sequences are PRHDT and FYEKMQ (reference sequence). CDR3 DNA: TGTGCCAGCAGCTTAGATCACGAGACCCAGTACTTC. As protein: CASSLDHETQYF. The whole variable domain, filled in from reference TRBV13 and TRBJ2-5, reads AAGVIQSPRHLIKEKRETATLKCYPIPRHDTVYWYQQGPGQDPQFLISFYEKMQSDKGSIPDRFSAQQFSDYHSELNMSSLELGDSALYFCASSLDHETQYFGPGTRLLVL.

This clonotype was seen repeatedly, ten times or more. V usage is TRBV3-1 and J usage is TRBJ1-5; D uncertain. The CDR3 spans 13 residues. CDR1 LGHDT and CDR2 YNNKEL come from the germline V gene (reference sequence). Trimming removed 3 bases from V and 5 bases from J, with 8 bases in between. The DNA of the CDR3 is TGTGCCAGCAGCCAGGCGTGGGATCAGCCCCAGCATTTT. Protein: CASSQAWDQPQHF.

This clonotype was recorded only once. V and J are TRBV5-1 and TRBJ2-3; unclear D gene. The CDR3 totals 15 residues. V dropped 0 bases and J dropped 4 bases, with 12 bases sitting between them. Germline V gives CDR1 SGHRS, CDR2 YFSETQ. The DNA of the CDR3 is TGCGCCAGCAGCTTGGTAACAGCCCCCCCAGATACGCAGTATTTT. This gives the protein CASSLVTAPPDTQYF.

This clonotype was seen at least ten times. The chain links TRBV27 to TRBJ1-2, with D uncertain. V was trimmed by 8 bases and J by 3 bases, leaving 13 bases between them. The CDR3 loop spans 13 amino acids. Looked up from germline, CDR1 is MNHEY and CDR2 is SMNVEV (reference sequence). CDR3 nucleotide sequence: TGTGCCAGCCTAGGTCCGCCGGACTATGGCTACACCTTC. It encodes CASLGPPDYGYTF.

This clonotype was detected ten times or more. V is TRBV27 and J is TRBJ1-2, with D unclear. CDR1 and CDR2 from the germline V gene are MNHEY and SMNVEV (reference sequence). This CDR3 has 13 residues. Trimming cost V 2 bases and J 4 bases, with 8 bases left between them. CDR3 residues: CASSLGRPYGYTF. The CDR3 DNA is TGTGCCAGCAGTTTAGGACGGCCCTATGGCTACACCTTC.

This rearrangement joins TRBV11-2 to TRBJ2-2; 7 bases map to TRBD1. The CDR3 totals 14 residues. CDR1 SGHAT and CDR2 FQNNGV come from the germline V gene. With V trimmed by 4 bases and J by 6 bases, 5 bases remained unmatched. Here the CDR3 DNA reads TGTGCCAGCAGCTGGCAAGACAGGGCCGGGGAGCTGTTTTTT. Translating gives CASSWQDRAGELFF.

This clonotype was detected a few times. The V and J genes are TRBV13 and TRBJ2-4; TRBD2 matches 7 bases. The junction had 5 bases not matched to a gene; V was cut back by 4 bases and J by 5 bases. The CDR3 runs 14 residues. Germline CDR1 is PRHDT and CDR2 is FYEKMQ (reference sequence). CDR3 region: CASSSWGGENIQYF. DNA for the CDR3: TGTGCCAGCAGCTCTTGGGGGGGTGAAAACATTCAGTACTTC.

This clonotype has only a few counts. The chain joins TRBV10-2 to TRBJ1-2; 8 bases map to TRBD1. The V gene end was trimmed by 4 bases and the J gene end by 6 bases; junction bases not matched to a gene: 4. Per germline, CDR1 WSHSY and CDR2 SAAADI. This CDR3 has 13 amino acids. CDR3 nucleotide sequence: TGCGCCAGCAGTGTTCAGGGGGCGAATGGCTACACCTTC. It codes for CASSVQGANGYTF.

This clonotype was observed a handful of times. The V call is TRBV6-1, the J call TRBJ1-1, with TRBD1 identical over 7 bases. This CDR3 is 15 amino acids long. J lost 6 bases, V lost 5 bases, and 12 bases had no gene match. In germline, CDR1 is MNHNS, CDR2 SASEGT. This CDR3 reads CASSSRTGRVSEAFF. Here the CDR3 DNA reads TGTGCCAGCAGTTCACGGACAGGCCGGGTTTCTGAAGCTTTCTTT.

This clonotype was seen at least ten times. This chain connects TRBV28 to TRBJ1-5; the D gene is possibly TRBD1 (5 bases). CDR1 MDHEN and CDR2 SYDVKM come from the germline V gene. CDR3 size: 15 residues. V was trimmed by 8 bases and J by 2 bases, leaving 16 bases between them. Here the CDR3 reads CASGEWGGGNQPQHF. The CDR3 DNA sequence: TGTGCCAGCGGCGAGTGGGGCGGCGGCAATCAGCCCCAGCATTTT.

At least ten counts were recorded for this clonotype. The chain's CDR3 is CASSEGRNSPLHF. For the CDR3, the DNA is TGTGCCAGCAGTGAGGGACGGAATTCACCCCTCCACTTT. V gene TRBV6-1 combines with J gene TRBJ1-6; tentative D call: TRBD1 (5 bases). Trimming removed 3 bases from V and 7 bases from J, with 7 bases in between. CDR3 length: 13 amino acids. The germline V gene has CDR1 MNHNS and CDR2 SASEGT.

At least ten counts were recorded for this clonotype. The J gene is TRBJ2-3, the V gene TRBV14; D is ambiguous. The germline V and J ends were trimmed by 0 bases and 2 bases, with 9 bases remaining between them. Germline V gives CDR1 SGHDN, CDR2 FVKESK. The CDR3 sequence is 15 residues long. CDR3 protein: CASSQERRHTDTQYF. CDR3 coding DNA: TGTGCCAGCAGCCAAGAAAGGAGACACACAGATACGCAGTATTTT.

The table lists this clonotype with many counts. V gene TRBV5-1 combines with J gene TRBJ2-1, with 10 bases lining up with TRBD2. The CDR3 extends over 15 amino acids. J gave up 14 bases and V 0 bases, and 11 bases lay outside the gene matches. The germline V gene encodes CDR1 SGHRS and CDR2 YFSETQ. As DNA, the CDR3 is TGCGCCAGCAGCTTGGCGGTTAGCGGGGGGCCGGGAAAGTTCTTC. This sequence encodes CASSLAVSGGPGKFF.

The table lists this clonotype with many counts. The rearrangement links TRBV7-2 to TRBJ2-4, with TRBD1 matching over 9 bases. V gave up 2 bases and J gave up 6 bases; unmatched junction bases: 5. The germline gives CDR1 SGHTA, CDR2 FQGNSA. The CDR3 length is 15 residues. The CDR3 DNA is TGTGCCAGCAGCTTAACTGCGGGACAGGGAAACATTCAGTACTTC. As protein: CASSLTAGQGNIQYF. Combining the CDR3 with reference TRBV7-2 and TRBJ2-4 gives the whole variable domain GAGVSQSPSNKVTEKGKDVELRCDPISGHTALYWYRQSLGQGLEFLIYFQGNSAPDKSGLPSDRFSAERTGGSVSTLTIQRTQQEDSAVYLCASSLTAGQGNIQYFGAGTRLSVL.

Remarks on this clonotype: The limits of the CDR3 on the DNA are not certain, so only TCRdb's listed CDR3 is given. The chain links TRBV28 to TRBJ1-3. Germline CDR1 and CDR2: MDHEN and SYDVKM. Ends included, the CDR3 has 13 residues. This chain's CDR3 is CASSVGSGNTIHF.